This T cell receptor (beta chain) comes out of a study of cytomegalovirus exposure and HLA in healthy donors. Study findings and constraints: The study flagged approximately 180 TCR beta chains as cytomegalovirus-associated. Further analysis, carried out later, found HLA-associated TCR beta chains more clonally expanded than equally common other chains.

V shed 0 bases and J 4 bases; nucleotides not matched to a gene: 6. This CDR3 comprises 15 residues. CDR1 and CDR2 from the germline V gene are SGHDT and YYEEEE. A word on this clone: What it recognizes is unknown.

Researchers ran the PCR with 60 Vbeta and 13 Jbeta primers. Produced via immunoSEQ multiplex PCR; TCRdb's table is partial and in-frame only. The table includes 100,000 to 150,000 clones, roughly 83% detected once. The sample comprised PBMCs. This chain joins TRBV5-6 and TRBJ1-2; 7 nucleotides line up with TRBD1. The sequence came from a girl aged 2-10 years in good health and CMV-seronegative. The CDR3 sequence is CASSLAVGGAYGYTF. In DNA form, the CDR3 reads TGTGCCAGCAGCTTGGCGGTAGGGGGCGCCTATGGCTACACCTTC.